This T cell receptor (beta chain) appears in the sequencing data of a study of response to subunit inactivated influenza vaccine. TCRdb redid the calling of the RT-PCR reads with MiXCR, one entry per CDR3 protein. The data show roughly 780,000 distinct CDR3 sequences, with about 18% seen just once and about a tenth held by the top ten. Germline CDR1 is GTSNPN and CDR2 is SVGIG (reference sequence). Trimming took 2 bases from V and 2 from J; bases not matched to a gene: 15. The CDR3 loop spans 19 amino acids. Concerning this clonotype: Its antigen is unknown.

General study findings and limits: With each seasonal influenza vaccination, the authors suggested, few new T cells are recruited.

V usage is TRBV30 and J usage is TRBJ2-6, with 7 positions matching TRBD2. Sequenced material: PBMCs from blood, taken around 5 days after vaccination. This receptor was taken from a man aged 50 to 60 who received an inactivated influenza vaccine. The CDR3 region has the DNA TGTGCCTGGAGTAGTTTGAGGCGAGCGGGAAGGGCTGGGGCCAACGTCCTGACTTTC. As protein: CAWSSLRRAGRAGANVLTF.